This passage covers 25 T cell receptor beta chains from one sample sequenced in a study of CXCR3-negative and CXCR3-positive naive CD8 T cells. Overall study findings and caveats: More hydrophobic TRB CDR3s were found in CXCR3-positive naive cells than in CXCR3-negative naive cells.

These receptors' antigens are unknown. Libraries were UMI-labeled 5' RACE TRB cDNA. From the 5' RACE reads, TCRdb lists one entry per CDR3 protein and no DNA. This sample's table has tens of thousands of distinct CDR3 sequences. Material for sequencing was naive CXCR3+ CD8+ T cells from blood. Subset specified: CD45RO-CCR7+CD27+CD95- naive CD8+ T cells expressing CXCR3 (TNR3+). The receptor set was obtained from a human donor in good health. Some clones in this sample may be carry-over from other donors' samples.

The chain is built from TRBV5-1 and TRBJ2-7; lacking DNA, the TRBD2 call made by TCRdb goes unchecked. This CDR3 spans 17 amino acids. In germline, CDR1 is SGHRS, CDR2 YFSETQ. CDR3 residues: CASSFGPSGGSTYEQYF.

The chain links TRBV3-1 to TRBJ2-7; the TCRdb D gene call, TRBD2, has no DNA to confirm it. This CDR3 is 13 amino acids long. CDR1 LGHDT and CDR2 YNNKEL come from the germline V gene (reference sequence). The CDR3 sequence is CASSPGLDYEQCF.

The genes are TRBV12-5 and TRBJ2-2; TCRdb selects TRBD2, and the lack of DNA leaves this call unchecked. This CDR3 is 17 amino acids long. Germline CDR1 is LGHNT and CDR2 is FRNRAP. CDR3 sequence: CASGFAPGLAASGELFF.

The gene calls are TRBV3-1 and TRBJ1-1; without DNA, the TCRdb call of TRBD1 cannot be checked. This CDR3 has 12 amino acids. CDR1 LGHDT and CDR2 YNNKEL come from the germline V gene (reference sequence). The CDR3 reads CASSHGQLEAFF.

The chain combines TRBV29-1 with TRBJ1-1; the TRBD1 assignment by TCRdb is unverifiable without DNA. Germline CDR1 is SQVTM and CDR2 is ANQGSEA. This CDR3 spans 13 amino acids. The CDR3 reads CSVERPGFTEAFF.

V and J are TRBV19 and TRBJ1-5; TCRdb proposes TRBD1, but this gene call is untestable without DNA. Germline lookup yields CDR1 LNHDA and CDR2 SQIVND (reference sequence). The CDR3 runs 15 residues. CDR3 region: CASTMTGQSNQPQHF.

The chain carries TRBV11-3 and TRBJ2-5; checking the TCRdb D call of TRBD2 is not possible without DNA. Looked up from germline, CDR1 is SGHNT and CDR2 is YENEEA. CDR3 length: 16 amino acids. Here the CDR3 reads CASSLFGLAVLETQYF.

This chain connects TRBV7-9 to TRBJ2-1; checking the TCRdb D call of TRBD2 is not possible without DNA. The CDR3 is 15 amino acids. The germline V gene encodes CDR1 SEHNR and CDR2 FQNEAQ (reference sequence). The CDR3 sequence is CASSLGTSGYNEQFF.

The CDR3 sequence is CASSQSLEQFF. This sequence joins TRBV3-1 and TRBJ2-1. Germline CDR1 and CDR2: LGHDT and YNNKEL (reference sequence). The CDR3 consists of 11 residues.

The rearrangement uses TRBV12-2 and TRBJ2-1; the TRBD2 assignment by TCRdb is unverifiable without DNA. TRBV12-2 is deemed a pseudogene. This CDR3 spans 19 amino acids. CDR3 sequence reads: CASRLGRTSGRADYNEQFF.

The genes are TRBV6-2 or TRBV6-3 and TRBJ2-7; TCRdb proposes TRBD1, but this gene call is untestable without DNA. The length of the CDR3 is 14 residues. The germline V gene has CDR1 MNHEY and CDR2 SVGEGT. CDR3 sequence reads: CASTRDRGTYEQYF.

This chain joins TRBV6-5 and TRBJ2-5; there is no DNA to check the TCRdb D call of TRBD1. Per the germline V gene, CDR1 is MNHEY and CDR2 is SVGAGI. The CDR3 has 16 residues. The chain's CDR3 is CASSYSPWTGEETQYF.

J is TRBJ1-2 and V is TRBV7-6; the D gene TCRdb calls, TRBD1, cannot be checked with no DNA. The CDR3 runs to 13 residues. From germline, CDR1 is SGHVS and CDR2 FNYEAQ. This chain's CDR3 is CASSLGQGQGYTF.

V is TRBV7-9 and J is TRBJ1-1. There are 12 residues in the CDR3. Germline V lookup: CDR1 SEHNR, CDR2 FQNEAQ (reference sequence). CDR3 sequence: CASSLGVPEAFF.

The chain recombines TRBV14 with TRBJ2-1; TCRdb lists TRBD1, though no DNA is available to test this call. CDR1 is SGHDN and CDR2 is FVKESK in the germline V gene. The CDR3 contains 14 residues. CDR3 sequence: CASSQVGRGNEQFF.

The chain recombines TRBV21-1 with TRBJ2-7; TCRdb indicates TRBD1, and absent DNA this call remains unverified. TRBV21-1 is deemed a pseudogene. This CDR3 contains 16 residues. The chain's CDR3 is CASSRYRVLRAYAHYF.

This sequence joins TRBV13 and TRBJ2-1; TCRdb calls TRBD2, which cannot be checked without DNA. This CDR3 has 13 residues. Germline CDR1 is PRHDT and CDR2 is FYEKMQ (reference sequence). Here the CDR3 reads CASTGGHPNEQFF.

The chain is built from TRBV4-1 and TRBJ2-7. CDR1 and CDR2 from the germline V gene are MGHRA and YSYEKL. CDR3 size: 15 residues. CDR3 residues: CASSQDTTFYYEQYF.

The chain carries TRBV27 and TRBJ2-7. This CDR3 comprises 12 residues. CDR1 and CDR2 (germline): MNHEY, SMNVEV (reference sequence). CDR3 region: CASSKGLYEQYF.

The chain has TRBV29-1 and TRBJ1-1; the TCRdb call, TRBD1, lacks DNA for checking. There are 14 residues in the CDR3. Germline assignment: CDR1 SQVTM and CDR2 ANQGSEA. The CDR3: CSAHGGEPNTEAFF.

This chain joins TRBV7-9 and TRBJ2-7; TCRdb designates TRBD2, a call that cannot be tested without DNA. Germline CDR1 and CDR2: SEHNR and FQNEAQ (reference sequence). The CDR3 sequence is 15 residues long. CDR3 protein: CASRPTSGLSYEQYF.

The rearrangement links TRBV5-6 to TRBJ2-1. CDR3 size: 14 residues. Germline values: CDR1 SGHDT, CDR2 YYEEEE. The CDR3 here is CASSLPLWGNEQFF.

The chain has TRBV29-1 and TRBJ1-1. The V gene's germline CDR1 is SQVTM and CDR2 ANQGSEA. The CDR3 runs to 12 residues. CDR3 sequence: CSVLGGDTEAFF.

The rearrangement joins TRBV7-8 to TRBJ1-1. There are 14 residues in the CDR3. The V gene's germline CDR1 is SGHVS and CDR2 FQNEAQ. The CDR3 is CASSSGYSYTEAFF.

The chain has TRBV15 and TRBJ2-1; absent DNA, TCRdb's TRBD2 call cannot be checked. This CDR3 region has 14 residues. Germline V gene data show CDR1 as LNHNV and CDR2 as YYDKDF (reference sequence). The CDR3 is CATSRAGGDNEQFF.